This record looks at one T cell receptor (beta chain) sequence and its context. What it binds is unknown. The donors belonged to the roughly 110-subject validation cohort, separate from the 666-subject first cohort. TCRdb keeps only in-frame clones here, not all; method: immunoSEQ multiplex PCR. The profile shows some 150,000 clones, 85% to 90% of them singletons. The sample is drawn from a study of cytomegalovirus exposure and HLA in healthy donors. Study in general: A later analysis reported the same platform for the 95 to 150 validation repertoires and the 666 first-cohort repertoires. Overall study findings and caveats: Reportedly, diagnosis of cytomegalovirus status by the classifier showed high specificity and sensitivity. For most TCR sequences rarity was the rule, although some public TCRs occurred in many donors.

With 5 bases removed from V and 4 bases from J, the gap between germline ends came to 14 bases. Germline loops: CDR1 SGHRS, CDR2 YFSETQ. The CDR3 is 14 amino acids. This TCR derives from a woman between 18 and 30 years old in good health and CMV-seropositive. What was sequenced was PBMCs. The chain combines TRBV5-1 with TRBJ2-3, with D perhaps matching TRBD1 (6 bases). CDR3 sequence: CASSQGSGPDTQYF. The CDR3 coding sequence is TGCGCCAGCAGTCAGGGGAGCGGTCCAGATACGCAGTATTTT.